Sequencing of this T cell receptor (beta chain) was carried out in a study of T cells in women clearing cervical HPV infection. The assay was immunoSEQ multiplex PCR, and TCRdb's table has in-frame clones only and misses some. This sample contains approximately 35,000 clones. The CDR3 runs to 14 residues. V lost 7 bases to trimming and J lost 6 bases; unmatched junction nucleotides: 11. CDR1 and CDR2 from the germline V gene are LGHNT and FRNRAP. As for this clone: Read sequence stops 3 residues before the CDR3 end, and the germline J gene provides the missing end.

Sequencing used blood buffy coat. The receptor was isolated from a woman aged 18 to 75 with a cervical HPV16 infection that either progressed to CIN3+ or cleared (not recorded which). V gene TRBV12-5 combines with J gene TRBJ1-2, with 7 bases matching TRBD1. The DNA read from the CDR3 is TGTGCTAGTGCCATTCGACGACAGGGAGATGGC. Translation gives CASAIRRQGDG. The full CDR3 protein is CASAIRRQGDGYTF.